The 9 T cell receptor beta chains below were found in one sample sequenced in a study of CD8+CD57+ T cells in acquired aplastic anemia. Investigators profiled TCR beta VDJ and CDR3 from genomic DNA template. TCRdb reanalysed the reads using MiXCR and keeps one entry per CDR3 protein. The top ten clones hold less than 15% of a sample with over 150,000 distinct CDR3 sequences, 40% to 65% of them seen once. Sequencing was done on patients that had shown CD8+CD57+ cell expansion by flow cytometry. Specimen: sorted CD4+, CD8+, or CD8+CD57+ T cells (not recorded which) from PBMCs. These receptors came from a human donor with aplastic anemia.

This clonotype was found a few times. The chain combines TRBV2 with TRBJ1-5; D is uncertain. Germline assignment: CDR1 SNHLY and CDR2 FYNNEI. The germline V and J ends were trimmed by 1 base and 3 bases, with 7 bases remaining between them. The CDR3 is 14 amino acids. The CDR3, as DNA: TGTGCCAGCAGTGAAGGGAGTTTCAATCAGCCCCAGCATTTT. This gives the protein CASSEGSFNQPQHF. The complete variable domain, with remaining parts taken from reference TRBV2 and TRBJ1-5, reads EPEVTQTPSHQVTQMGQEVILRCVPISNHLYFYWYRQILGQKVEFLVSFYNNEISEKSEIFDDQFSVERPDGSNFTLKIRSTKLEDSAMYFCASSEGSFNQPQHFGDGTRLSIL.

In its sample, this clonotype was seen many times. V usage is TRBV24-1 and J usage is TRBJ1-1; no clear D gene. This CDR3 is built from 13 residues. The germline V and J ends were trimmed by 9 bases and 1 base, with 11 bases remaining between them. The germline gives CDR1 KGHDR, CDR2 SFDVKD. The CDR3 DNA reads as TGTGCCACCCGGGCAGGATGGAACACTGAAGCTTTCTTT. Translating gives CATRAGWNTEAFF.

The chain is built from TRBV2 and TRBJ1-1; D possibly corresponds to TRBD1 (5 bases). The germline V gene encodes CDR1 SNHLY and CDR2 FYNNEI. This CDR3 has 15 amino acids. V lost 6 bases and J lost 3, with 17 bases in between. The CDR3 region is CASSVLPQGDTEAFF. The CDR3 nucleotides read TGTGCCAGCAGCGTACTTCCTCAAGGGGACACTGAAGCTTTCTTT.

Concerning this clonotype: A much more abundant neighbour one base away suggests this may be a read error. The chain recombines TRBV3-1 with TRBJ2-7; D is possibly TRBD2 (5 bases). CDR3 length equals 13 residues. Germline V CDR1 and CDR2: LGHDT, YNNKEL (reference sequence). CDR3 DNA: TGTGCCAGCAGCCAACCTGGACTTTACGAGCAGCACTTC. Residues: CASSQPGLYEQHF.

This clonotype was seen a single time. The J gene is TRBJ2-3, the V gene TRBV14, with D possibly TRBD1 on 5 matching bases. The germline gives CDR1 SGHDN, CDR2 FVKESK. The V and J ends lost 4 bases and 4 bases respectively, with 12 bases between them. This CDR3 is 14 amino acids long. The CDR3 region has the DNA TGTGCCAGCAGCCTAAGGCAGGGTTCAGATACGCAGTATTTT. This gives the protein CASSLRQGSDTQYF.

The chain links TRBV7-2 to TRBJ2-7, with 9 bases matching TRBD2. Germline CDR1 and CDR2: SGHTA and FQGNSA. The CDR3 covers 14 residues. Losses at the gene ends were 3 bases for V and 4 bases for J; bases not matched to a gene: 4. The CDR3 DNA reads TGTGCCAGCAGCTTTAGCGGGAGCAAATACGAGCAGTACTTC. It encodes CASSFSGSKYEQYF.

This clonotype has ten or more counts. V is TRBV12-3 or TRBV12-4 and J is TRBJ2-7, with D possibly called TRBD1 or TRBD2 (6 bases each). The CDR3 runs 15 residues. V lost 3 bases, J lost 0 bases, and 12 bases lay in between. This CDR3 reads CASSLAGGGSYEQYF. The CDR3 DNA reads TGTGCCAGCAGTTTGGCCGGGGGCGGCTCCTACGAGCAGTACTTC.

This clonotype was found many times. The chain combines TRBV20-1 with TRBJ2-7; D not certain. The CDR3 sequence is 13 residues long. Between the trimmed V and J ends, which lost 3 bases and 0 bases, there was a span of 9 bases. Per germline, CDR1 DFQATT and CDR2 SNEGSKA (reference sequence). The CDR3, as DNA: TGCAGTGCTAGGGACCGTCTCTCCTACGAGCAGTACTTC. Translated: CSARDRLSYEQYF.

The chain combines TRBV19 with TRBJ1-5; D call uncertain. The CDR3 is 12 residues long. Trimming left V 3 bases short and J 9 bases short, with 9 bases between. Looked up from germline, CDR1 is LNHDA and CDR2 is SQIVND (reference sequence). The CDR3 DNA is TGTGCCAGTAGTATCATTGATCGGCCCCAGCATTTT. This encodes CASSIIDRPQHF.